This TCR beta chain was sequenced during a study of shared clonotypes between healthy human individuals (dated by TCRdb to 2020 to 2021). A note on the overall study: Three men and two women, aged 18 to 49 years, made up the cohort. To estimate repertoire size and how much clonotypes are shared between individuals, the study performed deep sequencing of blood TCR repertoires from five healthy adults. For each donor, three plates each were used for CD4 naive and CD4 memory, two plates were used for CD8 naive, and one plate was used for CD8 memory. To increase sequencing depth and limit assay-specific biases, different laboratories used diverse techniques to prepare libraries and sequence TCR repertoires. Leukapheresis yielded between about 0.9 and 9 billion PBMCs per donor. The investigation overall reported the following: Across a handful of donors, around 5% of naive CD4, roughly 3.8% of naive CD8, roughly 2.2% of memory CD4, and approximately 0.4% of memory CD8 clonotypes were shared. Only blood was sampled, and tissue TCR repertoires likely differ from those in blood. Because the study included a small number of donors, the genetic and exposure-history diversity represented was limited. Clonotypes shared by all four sorted-subset donors showed higher generation probabilities than non-shared clonotypes. Incomplete sequencing was indicated by rarefaction of sorted-subset datasets, despite the large sequencing depth. Estimated clonotype richness was generally larger for naive than for memory subsets. Pairwise subsampling indicated that sequencing depth was expected to affect the degree of clonotype sharing among donors.

The donors were healthy, HIV-negative adults with no recently reported acute infections or vaccinations. Every donor was a Caucasian adult residing in Nashville, Tennessee, USA. Magnetic negative selection was used to enrich CD4+ T cells, after which naive cells were positively selected on CD45RA and the negative fraction became the memory subset. After blood collection by leukapheresis, PBMCs were isolated using Ficoll-Histopaque density gradient centrifugation and then cryopreserved in the vapor phase of liquid nitrogen. Analytical flow cytometry was used to check the purity and quantity of every magnetically sorted T cell population. From each sorted fraction, genomic DNA was isolated and quantified by UV absorbance on a Nanodrop 2000c. Details on this clone: Which antigen it targets is not known. Base-call qualities are not available, and no considerably larger clone is one nucleotide away.

V is cut back by 6 bases and J by 2 bases, with 4 bases in the junction unmatched. Taken from cysteine to phenylalanine, the CDR3 has 13 residues. Only CDR3 DNA remains: 39 bases, in frame from the first base. The CDR1 and CDR2 encoded by the germline V gene are SGHRS and YFSETQ. TCR CDR3 regions were amplified from genomic DNA by multiplex PCR using the deep immunoSEQ assay. For each cell subset, the extracted genomic DNA was distributed evenly across all wells of several immunoSEQ 96-well plates, and each plate served as one replicate. For sorted subsets, approximately 210 ng of genomic DNA, equivalent to around 30,000 T cell genomes, went into each replicate PCR. The purified libraries were quantified using a Qubit 3.0 fluorometer, sized with a Bioanalyzer 2100, and then quantified again using the KAPA Library Quantification kit. Every immunoSEQ 96-well plate was sequenced on a separate single-read 150-cycle Illumina NextSeq 550 flow cell. The original pipeline was this. Because the immunoSEQ output included only junctional sequences and no quality scores, the filtering could not be the same as the filtering used for full-length reads. Sequences were annotated with PyIR, a Python wrapper for IgBLAST v1.9, and V/J genes and CDR3 were assigned using IMGT germline references. Reads with weak V/J assignments (E-value above 1e-6), missing CDR3, stop codons, out-of-frame junctions, or ambiguous translated residues were removed. A V3J clonotype was defined by an identical inferred V gene, J gene, and CDR3 amino acid sequence. Percentage overlap between repertoires was computed as shared unique clonotypes divided by the size of the smaller repertoire. Richness of each repertoire was evaluated using RTK rarefaction, the Chao1 estimator, and Recon v2.1 estimates of unobserved clonotypes. Generation probabilities for all TCRbeta clonotypes obtained by the gDNA method from a few donors were computed using OLGA. As stored in TCRdb, this immuneACCESS dataset retains in-frame rearrangements with V and J assigned. A fraction of the clones does not appear; measured against another copy, unresolved V genes explain less than half of the discrepancy, and the remainder lacks a known reason. V and J calls and clone size are copied from that table; D and trimming were computed from the DNA. Across this sample there are about 1.5 million clones, with 95% to 99% seen only once. The biggest ten clones account for roughly 0.4% of the sample.

The source material was naive CD4+ T cells sorted from blood. The cell subset or site label for this specimen denotes: CD45RA+ positively selected. This sequence was found in a man aged 25-40 years in good health. The chain couples TRBV5-1 to TRBJ1-1; 7 bases in between match TRBD1. The nucleotide sequence reads TGCGCCAGCACATGGGACAGTAACACTGAAGCTTTCTTT. Its protein reads: CASTWDSNTEAFF.